A selection of T cell receptor beta chains follows, all from one sample in a study of blood T cell repertoires in COVID-19. Sequenced by immunoSEQ multiplex PCR; TCRdb stores in-frame clones only, minus some. Among 250,000 to 300,000 clones listed, approximately 88% were seen once. Sequencing was carried out using PBMCs or T cells enriched from blood (not recorded which). The receptors originated from a woman in her 40s who had recovered from COVID-19. The CDR3 runs from the conserved cysteine through the conserved F or W. The D gene is left open where the match is weak. Size is omitted from some rows. Given values are once, few, many or a class for expanded clones.

>TRBV29-1|NA|13|once|TRBJ1-2
CSVEEGVFYGYTF
TGCAGCGTTGAAGAAGGAGTCTTCTATGGCTACACCTTC
>TRBV24-1|TRBD1|15|NA|TRBJ2-1
CATSDPRQGVNEQFF
TGTGCCACCAGTGATCCGCGACAGGGGGTCAATGAGCAGTTCTTC
>TRBV2|TRBD2|13|NA|TRBJ2-2
CATRENGPGELFF
TGTGCCACGCGGGAGAACGGTCCCGGGGAGCTGTTTTTT
>TRBV7-9|TRBD2|15|NA|TRBJ2-5
CASSPKGLVQETQYF
TGTGCCAGCAGCCCGAAAGGACTAGTTCAAGAGACCCAGTACTTC
>TRBV7-9|NA|17|NA|TRBJ1-1
CASSPSPGREMNTEAFF
TGTGCCAGCAGCCCCTCACCTGGTAGGGAGATGAACACTGAAGCTTTCTTT
>TRBV14|TRBD1|15|NA|TRBJ2-7
CASSRDRVSSYEQYF
TGTGCCAGCAGCCGCGACAGGGTTTCGTCCTACGAGCAGTACTTC
>TRBV2|TRBD1|15|NA|TRBJ1-5
CASSEDRGLSQPQHF
TGTGCCAGCAGTGAGGACAGGGGCTTAAGTCAGCCCCAGCATTTT
>TRBV14|NA|16|NA|TRBJ1-1
CASSQDFSQGETEAFF
TGTGCCAGCAGCCAAGATTTCAGCCAGGGCGAAACGGAAGCTTTCTTT
>TRBV12-3/TRBV12-4|NA|13|NA|TRBJ1-6
CASSLDGDSPLHF
TGTGCCAGCAGTTTAGACGGAGATTCACCCCTCCACTTT
>TRBV18|NA|16|NA|TRBJ2-3
CASSPSLASRADTQYF
TGTGCCAGCTCACCGTCTCTAGCCTCAAGGGCAGATACGCAGTATTTT
>TRBV18|NA|13|NA|TRBJ1-4
CASSPQGNEKLFF
TGTGCCAGCTCACCCCAGGGAAATGAAAAACTGTTTTTT
>TRBV5-1|TRBD1|15|NA|TRBJ2-5
CASSLEGTGSETQYF
TGCGCCAGCAGCTTGGAAGGGACAGGGTCGGAGACCCAGTACTTC
>TRBV5-8|NA|13|once|TRBJ1-2
CASSLLGADGYTF
TGTGCCAGCAGCTTGCTGGGGGCAGATGGCTACACCTTC
>TRBV18|NA|14|NA|TRBJ1-4
CASSPQVRDEKLFF
TGTGCCAGCTCACCTCAGGTCAGGGATGAAAAACTGTTTTTT
>TRBV9|TRBD2|16|NA|TRBJ2-5
CASSTGLAGGQETQYF
TGTGCCAGCAGCACGGGACTAGCGGGAGGGCAGGAGACCCAGTACTTC
>TRBV11-1|NA|16|NA|TRBJ2-1
CASSPRGSGGYNEQFF
TGTGCCAGCAGCCCCCGGGGGTCTGGAGGATACAATGAGCAGTTCTTC
>TRBV3-1/TRBV3-2|NA|12|NA|TRBJ1-2
CASSQGVMGYTF
TGTGCCAGCAGCCAGGGAGTTATGGGCTACACCTTC
>TRBV27|NA|13|few|TRBJ1-1
CASSLRGYTEAFF
TGTGCCAGCAGTCTCCGGGGTTACACTGAAGCTTTCTTT
>TRBV9|NA|14|NA|TRBJ2-2
CASSPRQNTGELFF
TGTGCCAGCAGCCCGCGACAGAACACCGGGGAGCTGTTTTTT
>TRBV3-1/TRBV3-2|NA|15|NA|TRBJ1-1
CASSQVGLMNTEAFF
TGTGCCAGCAGCCAAGTGGGACTCATGAACACTGAAGCTTTCTTT
>TRBV27|NA|13|NA|TRBJ2-7
CASSRPNGREEYF
TGTGCCAGCAGTCGCCCCAACGGACGGGAAGAGTACTTC
>TRBV9|NA|13|NA|TRBJ2-3
CASSVGEKDTQYF
TGTGCCAGCAGCGTAGGAGAAAAGGATACGCAGTATTTT
>TRBV12-5|NA|12|NA|TRBJ1-5
CASGLAYQPQHF
TGTGCTAGTGGTTTGGCCTATCAGCCCCAGCATTTT
>TRBV9|NA|15|NA|TRBJ2-7
CASSVAGTTDYEQYF
TGTGCCAGCAGCGTAGCCGGGACAACCGACTACGAGCAGTACTTC
>TRBV6-5|NA|14|NA|TRBJ2-3
CASSPDRSTDTQYF
TGTGCCAGCAGCCCCGACAGGAGCACAGATACGCAGTATTTT
>TRBV28|TRBD2|15|once|TRBJ2-3
CASSFTGGPTDTQYF
TGTGCCAGCAGTTTCACGGGAGGGCCGACAGATACGCAGTATTTT
>TRBV18|TRBD1|16|NA|TRBJ1-4
CASSPGNRGANEKLFF
TGTGCCAGCTCACCTGGTAACAGGGGGGCTAATGAAAAACTGTTTTTT
>TRBV6-4|NA|19|NA|TRBJ1-4
CASTDRDGRDSLGNEKLFF
TGTGCCAGCACCGATCGGGATGGAAGGGATTCTCTTGGGAATGAAAAACTGTTTTTT
>TRBV7-6|NA|15|NA|TRBJ2-5
CASSKEMNYEETQYF
TGTGCCAGCAGCAAAGAGATGAACTACGAAGAGACCCAGTACTTC
>TRBV6-5|TRBD1|14|few|TRBJ1-2
CASSTGDSFYGYTF
TGTGCCAGCAGTACGGGGGACAGCTTCTATGGCTACACCTTC
>TRBV7-9|TRBD1|12|NA|TRBJ1-5
CASSGQGQPQHF
TGTGCCAGCAGCGGACAGGGACAGCCCCAGCATTTT
>TRBV6-2/TRBV6-3|NA|14|NA|TRBJ1-1
CASSYSGRVTEAFF
TGTGCCAGCAGTTACTCGGGCAGGGTTACTGAAGCTTTCTTT
>TRBV30|NA|14|NA|TRBJ1-4
CAWSVGLANEKLFF
TGTGCCTGGAGTGTGGGGCTGGCTAATGAAAAACTGTTTTTT
>TRBV15|NA|22|NA|TRBJ1-1
CATSRDRHYTGEGSTPYTEAFF
TGTGCCACCAGCAGAGACCGACATTACACGGGGGAGGGCAGCACTCCCTACACTGAAGCTTTCTTT
>TRBV21-1|NA|16|NA|TRBJ2-1
CASSKVKTSGVWEQFF
TGTGCCAGCAGCAAAGTAAAGACTAGCGGGGTCTGGGAGCAGTTCTTC
>TRBV3-1/TRBV3-2|NA|15|NA|TRBJ2-2
CASSQGGINTGELFF
TGTGCCAGCAGCCAAGGCGGGATTAACACCGGGGAGCTGTTTTTT
>TRBV20-1|TRBD1|15|few|TRBJ2-7
CSASDPGQGSYEQYF
TGCAGTGCTAGTGACCCGGGACAGGGCTCCTACGAGCAGTACTTC
>TRBV18|TRBD1|15|NA|TRBJ2-3
CASSPRDRGGDTQYF
TGTGCCAGCTCACCGCGGGACAGGGGAGGGGATACGCAGTATTTT
>TRBV19|TRBD2|18|NA|TRBJ2-3
CASSFRLAGSYAWDTQYF
TGTGCCAGTAGTTTCCGACTAGCGGGATCCTACGCTTGGGATACGCAGTATTTT
>TRBV9|NA|15|NA|TRBJ2-5
CASSVASTTLETQYF
TGTGCCAGCAGCGTAGCTTCGACTACCTTAGAGACCCAGTACTTC
>TRBV20-1|NA|13|NA|TRBJ1-2
CSASESVDKGYTF
TGCAGTGCTAGTGAATCAGTTGACAAGGGCTACACCTTC
>TRBV9|TRBD1|16|NA|TRBJ2-1
CASSVAGQGKGNEQFF
TGTGCCAGCAGCGTAGCGGGACAGGGTAAGGGCAATGAGCAGTTCTTC
>TRBV6-1|TRBD1|15|NA|TRBJ1-5
CASSDTGGPNQPQHF
TGTGCCAGCAGTGATACAGGGGGTCCCAATCAGCCCCAGCATTTT
>TRBV2|TRBD2|13|NA|TRBJ2-7
CASRAELADEQYF
TGTGCCAGCAGGGCCGAACTAGCGGACGAGCAGTACTTC
>TRBV30|TRBD1|16|NA|TRBJ2-2
CAFNPLTGRNTGELFF
TGTGCCTTCAACCCCCTGACAGGGCGGAACACCGGGGAGCTGTTTTTT
>TRBV2|NA|13|NA|TRBJ1-2
CASSAGSVGGYTF
TGTGCCAGCAGTGCAGGGTCGGTAGGAGGCTACACCTTC
>TRBV19|TRBD1|16|NA|TRBJ1-5
CASSPLGQGTGQPQHF
TGTGCCAGTAGTCCATTGGGACAGGGGACAGGACAGCCCCAGCATTTT
>TRBV19|NA|15|NA|TRBJ1-5
CASSIVGGSNQPQHF
TGTGCCAGTAGTATCGTAGGGGGAAGCAATCAGCCCCAGCATTTT
>TRBV5-1|NA|13|NA|TRBJ1-1
CASSLEPNREAFF
TGCGCCAGCAGCCTAGAACCGAACAGGGAAGCTTTCTTT
>TRBV15|NA|12|NA|TRBJ2-1
CATSRDQTAQFF
TGTGCCACCAGCAGAGATCAGACTGCGCAGTTCTTC
>TRBV7-9|NA|14|NA|TRBJ2-7
CASSLAAGLHEQYF
TGTGCCAGCAGCTTAGCGGCAGGGTTGCACGAGCAGTACTTC
>TRBV5-4|TRBD1|17|NA|TRBJ1-2
CASSSPRDRGLNYGYTF
TGTGCCAGCAGCTCCCCCAGGGACAGGGGGCTTAACTATGGCTACACCTTC
>TRBV6-5|TRBD1|16|NA|TRBJ1-4
CASSYRGQGGNEKLFF
TGTGCCAGCAGTTACCGGGGACAGGGGGGTAATGAAAAACTGTTTTTT
>TRBV5-5|NA|14|NA|TRBJ1-3
CASSLISSGNTIYF
TGTGCCAGCAGCTTGATTAGCTCTGGAAACACCATATATTTT
>TRBV18|NA|15|once|TRBJ1-3
CASSPPSVAGNTIYF
TGTGCCAGCTCACCACCGTCGGTAGCTGGAAACACCATATATTTT